Here is one T cell receptor (beta chain) with its context. Its cognate antigen is unknown. Positive CCR7 selection of CD45RO-negative cells yielded the naive CD8 cells, and terminally differentiated effector memory CD45RA+ cells were excluded. The donors, healthy adults who were HIV-negative, had experienced no recent acute infections or vaccinations. Every contributor of samples was a Caucasian grown-up residing in Nashville, Tennessee. This sample was included in a study of shared clonotypes between healthy human individuals. Findings and limits, study-wide: The study sampled only blood, and tissue repertoires likely differ. Depth was large, yet rarefaction showed that sorted-subset sequencing was incomplete.

Here immunoSEQ multiplex PCR was the method, and the copy in TCRdb shows in-frame clones only, minus some. The table shows 2 million or so clones, with just under 95% occurring only once. The CDR3 is 15 residues long. Germline values: CDR1 SGHVS, CDR2 FNYEAQ. V lost 1 base, J lost 3 bases, and 3 bases stayed unmatched. This sequence joins TRBV7-6 and TRBJ1-1; 9 bases align to TRBD1. The source material was naive CD8+ T cells sorted from blood. This receptor was obtained from a man between 18 and 35 years old in good health. In DNA form, the CDR3 reads TGTGCCAGCAGCTTAGGGACAGGGGAAGACACTGAAGCTTTCTTT. Residues: CASSLGTGEDTEAFF. Full variable domain (outside the CDR3, taken from reference TRBV7-6 and TRBJ1-1): GAGVSQSPRYKVTKRGQDVALRCDPISGHVSLYWYRQALGQGPEFLTYFNYEAQQDKSGLPNDRFSAERPEGSISTLTIQRTEQRDSAMYRCASSLGTGEDTEAFFGQGTRLTVV.